This TCR beta chain was captured by sequencing in a study of shared clonotypes between healthy human individuals. This table comes from immunoSEQ multiplex PCR, and its TCRdb copy is limited to in-frame clones, with some not included. The table lists millions of clones, just over 90% of them singletons, with under 2% in the top ten. The naive CD8 subset, CD45RO-negative cells positively selected for CCR7, excluded terminally differentiated effector memory CD45RA+ cells. Healthy adults negative for HIV, lacking recent acute infections or vaccinations, served as donors. V gave up 1 base and J gave up 6 bases; unmatched junction bases: 5. CDR3 length: 14 amino acids. The germline CDR1 and CDR2 sequences are SGHVS and FQNEAQ.

The chain uses TRBV7-8 and TRBJ2-7; TRBD1 matches 8 bases. The sequencing sample was made of naive CD8+ T cells from PBMCs. This TCR derives from a man aged 18 to 35 in good health. Some clones in this sample may be carry-over from other donors' samples. CDR3: CASSLVGQGAEQYF. The DNA of the CDR3 is TGTGCCAGCAGCTTAGTAGGACAGGGCGCCGAGCAGTACTTC.